Sequencing of this T cell receptor (beta chain) was carried out in a study of graft-versus-host responses after intestinal transplantation. Study summary: Among the recipients, transplants were multivisceral, liver-intestinal, or isolated intestinal. Recipients were all induced with anti-thymocyte globulin, then given tacrolimus and steroids for approximately 3 years. Broader study findings: Some GvH clones appeared in ileal mucosa or blood before recipient bone marrow. Across patients carrying graft-donor T cell macrochimerism, allografts held high graft-versus-host to host-versus-graft clonal ratios.

Worth noting for this clone: Its antigen is unknown.

Using immunoSEQ multiplex PCR, the repertoire was profiled, and TCRdb retains in-frame clones only, with some absent. Of approximately 89,000 clones in the sample, around 93% are singletons; the top ten hold around 1.1%. Trimming took 0 bases from V and 8 from J, leaving 11 bases between them. The CDR3 is 14 residues long. Germline-derived CDR1 and CDR2 are MNHNY and SVGAGI (reference sequence). This chain connects TRBV6-6 to TRBJ1-3, with no clear D. This material consisted of unstimulated CD8+ T cells sorted from spleen or lymph node cells, taken before transplant. The sequence was collected from a human donor who was the organ donor for an intestinal transplant. In DNA form, the CDR3 reads TGTGCCAGCAGTTACTCTCAGACTGAATACACCATATATTTT. Translated, it gives CASSYSQTEYTIYF.